This T cell receptor (beta chain) was sequenced during a study of blood T cell repertoires in COVID-19. About the study: COVID-19 samples, acute and convalescent, were from the United States, Italy and Spain. PBMCs, B-cell-depleted T cells, or T cells were the source of the cDNA or gDNA that made up the material.

CDR1 and CDR2 from the germline V gene are MNHNY and SVGAGI (reference sequence). CDR3 length equals 14 residues. V lost 8 bases and J lost 3; bases outside the gene matches: 7. As originally analysed: Reference gene primer amplification in the assay estimated nucleated cell counts. Sequenced by immunoSEQ multiplex PCR; TCRdb stores in-frame clones only, minus some. V, J and clone size were drawn from that table, and D and trimming were deduced from the DNA. The sample lists approximately 250,000 clones; 70% to 90% were seen once. The chain employs TRBV6-6 and TRBJ1-2; 9 bases are shared with TRBD1. The clonotype comes from a man aged 25 to 40 who had recovered from COVID-19. The sequencing input was peripheral blood. The CDR3 protein is CASARDRADYGYTF. Written as DNA, the CDR3 is TGTGCCAGCGCGAGGGACAGGGCGGACTATGGCTACACCTTC.